This record looks at one T cell receptor (beta chain) sequence and its context. Trimming stripped 11 bases from V and 9 bases from J, with 8 bases between. This CDR3 has 10 amino acids. Germline lookup yields CDR1 MNHEY and CDR2 SVGAGI. The data belong to a study of blood T cell repertoires in COVID-19. Study in general: In each case, the material was cDNA or gDNA derived from T cells, B-cell-depleted T cells, or PBMCs.

Sequenced by immunoSEQ multiplex PCR; TCRdb stores in-frame clones only, minus some. The table includes approximately 250,000 clones, roughly 90% detected once. Sequencing was performed on PBMCs or T cells enriched from blood (not recorded which). This TCR came from a man aged 35-49 years who had been exposed to COVID-19. The J gene is TRBJ1-6, the V gene TRBV6-5; D is ambiguous. The CDR3 region has the DNA TGTGCCGCGGGGATTTCACCCCTCCACTTT. This codes for CAAGISPLHF.